Described below is a single T cell receptor beta chain sequence and its context. What it binds is unknown. Produced via immunoSEQ multiplex PCR; TCRdb's table is partial and in-frame only. This sample has 99,000 or so clones; over 75% occur once, and the top ten carry approximately 18%. The data belong to a study of T cell responses to AZD1222 COVID-19 vaccine. Study-wide points: At 160-218 and 743-854, vaccine-associated CD4 TCRs were dominant, and they spanned spike. The breadth and depth of Spike-specific TCRs increased once two AZD1222 doses had been given. Repertoire samples came only from after the peak T cell response. Among those given AZD1222, only five or six were seropositive at baseline.

V lost 5 bases to trimming and J lost 4 bases; unmatched junction nucleotides: 11. This CDR3 is 15 amino acids long. CDR1 is SGHAT, CDR2 FQNNGV, per germline. This receptor was obtained from an adult in good health. This specimen consisted of peripheral blood, obtained on day 0 of AZD1222 vaccination. This chain uses TRBV11-2 with TRBJ2-7, with 7 bases lining up with TRBD1. The CDR3 here is CASSREGAQGYEQYF. CDR3 nucleotides: TGTGCCAGCAGCAGAGAGGGGGCCCAAGGGTACGAGCAGTACTTC.